This T cell receptor (beta chain) was sequenced for a study of radiotherapy plus CTLA-4 blockade in lung cancer (dated by TCRdb to between 2017 and 2018). At the level of the whole study: Objective responses were observed in 18% of enrolled patients, and disease control was achieved in 31%.

Reading the germline V gene gives CDR1 SGDLS and CDR2 YYNGEE. The CDR3 goes from the cysteine to the phenylalanine over 14 residues. CDR3 DNA only is kept here, 42 bases in frame from base 1. The junction shows trimming of 2 bases on V and 5 bases on J, plus 14 bases between the germline ends. The protocol used for the library was the immunoSEQ multiplex PCR assay. The clones in this table, taken by TCRdb from immuneACCESS, are in-frame only. Not every clone is retained; where verified, under half of the shortfall comes from an unresolved V gene, and the cause of the rest is unknown. The sample yields 65,000 to 100,000 clones; roughly four fifths were counted once. The ten largest clonotypes hold 0.75% to 0.95% of the sample. The study evaluated CTLA-4 blockade (ipilimumab) given together with focal radiation therapy in patients who had chemo-refractory metastatic non-small-cell lung cancer. A few counts support this clone. Its specific antigen is unknown. No much larger clone exists at a distance of one base, and base qualities are not known.

Summary of the overall study and its limitations: Early dynamic changes in blood T cell clones, together with increased serum interferon-beta after radiation, were reported as the strongest predictors of response. After treatment with radiotherapy and ipilimumab, TCR clones that originated in tumors expanded in peripheral blood.

The V and J genes are TRBV9 and TRBJ2-7; TRBD2 is a weak D gene call, 5 bases matching. The material sequenced was peripheral blood, taken from a patient treated with radiotherapy plus ipilimumab. This receptor was taken from a human donor with non-small cell lung cancer who had stable disease on radiotherapy plus ipilimumab. The DNA sequence is as follows: TGTGCCAGCAGCGTCAGAGGGAGAAATGACGAGCAGTACTTC. Its translation is CASSVRGRNDEQYF.